A single sample gave rise to the 19 T cell receptor beta chains below, sequenced in a study of blood T cells in healthy people across ages. A second PCR, run for about 6 to 12 cycles, used a sample-barcoded 5' primer plus a J-beta primer mix. TCRdb redid the calling of the 5' RACE reads with MiXCR, one entry per CDR3 protein. The table lists some 1,800,000 distinct CDR3 sequences, 35% to 50% of them singletons. The sample taken for sequencing was blood. These receptors all come from a human donor in good health.

This clonotype was detected ten times or more. V is TRBV4-3 and J is TRBJ2-3; D unresolved. The CDR3 runs to 14 residues. Per germline, CDR1 LGHNA and CDR2 YSLEER. Between the trimmed V and J ends, which lost 0 bases and 3 bases, there was a span of 7 bases. This CDR3 is CASSQDRRTDTQYF. In nucleotides, the CDR3 is TGCGCCAGCAGCCAAGATCGAAGAACAGATACGCAGTATTTT.

This clonotype came up a few times. The genes are TRBV27 and TRBJ1-1; the D gene is possibly TRBD1 (6 bases). From germline, CDR1 is MNHEY and CDR2 SMNVEV (reference sequence). The CDR3 loop spans 13 amino acids. Trimming left V 7 bases short and J 9 bases short, with 18 bases between. CDR3 residues: CASTTKGDIKAFF. For the CDR3, the DNA is TGTGCCAGCACCACGAAGGGGGACATCAAAGCTTTCTTT.

CDR3 residues: CASSPPVTNSTGISYEQYF. CDR3 nucleotides: TGTGCCAGCTCACCACCGGTTACTAACTCGACAGGGATCTCCTACGAGCAGTACTTC. The chain combines TRBV18 with TRBJ2-7; 7 positions agree with TRBD1. The CDR3 is made up of 19 amino acids. Germline values: CDR1 KGHSH, CDR2 LQKENI. V lost 0 bases, J lost 0 bases, and 14 bases stayed unmatched.

There are a few counts of this clonotype. The chain recombines TRBV6-5 with TRBJ2-3; 15 bases match TRBD2. CDR1 MNHEY and CDR2 SVGAGI come from the germline V gene. The CDR3 length is 17 residues. Trimming cost V 4 bases and J 5 bases; bases outside gene matches: 7. CDR3 residues: CASSSGLAGGPEDTQYF. The CDR3 nucleotides read TGTGCCAGCAGTTCTGGACTAGCGGGGGGGCCAGAAGATACGCAGTATTTT.

The J gene is TRBJ2-5, the V gene TRBV20-1; no firm D call. This CDR3 spans 17 amino acids. Trimming pared 6 bases from V and 0 bases from J, leaving 23 bases between. Per germline, CDR1 DFQATT and CDR2 SNEGSKA (reference sequence). CDR3 DNA: TGCAGTGCCCGAATCAGGCCGGTGAGAAAGTACCAAGAGACCCAGTACTTC. It yields the protein CSARIRPVRKYQETQYF.

This clonotype showed up just once. The J gene is TRBJ2-4, the V gene TRBV20-1; the match to TRBD1 covers 8 bases. Germline V gene lookup returns CDR1 DFQATT and CDR2 SNEGSKA (reference sequence). This CDR3 is 15 amino acids long. J gave up 0 bases and V 6 bases, and 7 bases lay outside the gene matches. CDR3: CSALRQGTAKNIQYF. CDR3 coding DNA: TGCAGTGCCCTACGACAGGGGACAGCCAAAAACATTCAGTACTTC.

This clonotype was counted once. This chain joins TRBV12-3 or TRBV12-4 and TRBJ1-2; no clear D gene. This CDR3 region has 15 residues. Trimming shortened V by 2 bases and J by 3 bases, and 13 bases separated the two germline ends. This CDR3 reads CASSLTSRAHYGYTF. The CDR3, as DNA: TGTGCCAGCAGTTTAACGTCACGTGCCCACTATGGCTACACCTTC.

A few counts support this clonotype. The gene calls are TRBV29-1 and TRBJ1-4; D possibly corresponds to TRBD1 (6 bases). This CDR3 is built from 14 residues. From germline, CDR1 is SQVTM and CDR2 ANQGSEA. Trimming removed 6 bases from V and 0 bases from J, with 11 bases in between. The CDR3: CSVTGFATNEKLFF. In DNA, the CDR3 is TGCAGCGTCACAGGGTTTGCAACTAATGAAAAACTGTTTTTT.

This clonotype came up many times. V gene TRBV11-2 combines with J gene TRBJ2-4; no reliable D call. Looked up from germline, CDR1 is SGHAT and CDR2 is FQNNGV. Between the trimmed V and J ends, which lost 5 bases and 0 bases, there was a span of 8 bases. This CDR3 has 14 amino acids. CDR3 region: CASSPTLAKNIQYF. The CDR3 DNA follows: TGTGCCAGCAGCCCAACCCTAGCCAAAAACATTCAGTACTTC.

The chain carries TRBV27 and TRBJ2-7; D not certain. Germline V gene lookup returns CDR1 MNHEY and CDR2 SMNVEV (reference sequence). The V gene lost 2 bases and the J gene lost 0 bases, with 8 bases spanning the gap. The CDR3 extends over 14 amino acids. CDR3 sequence reads: CASSLIANSYEQYF. The CDR3 DNA is TGTGCCAGCAGTTTAATCGCCAACTCCTACGAGCAGTACTTC.

The V and J genes are TRBV10-3 and TRBJ2-1, with 9 positions matching TRBD1. The junction had 5 bases not matched to a gene; V was cut back by 10 bases and J by 7 bases. The CDR3 consists of 12 residues. Germline CDR1 ENHRY, CDR2 SYGVKD. The CDR3 nucleotides read TGTGCCACCCTAGGGACAGGGAATGAGCAGTTCTTC. It specifies CATLGTGNEQFF.

As to this clonotype: Compared with germline, one end of the junction differs, possibly owing to a read error. The chain couples TRBV4-3 to TRBJ2-1; perhaps TRBD1 as D (6 bases). Germline CDR1 is LGHNA and CDR2 is YSLEER. The CDR3 is 15 amino acids. DNA of the CDR3: TGCACCAGCAGCCCGCACACAGGGACCCACGCCGAGCAGTTCTTC. Residues: CTSSPHTGTHAEQFF.

This clonotype has a handful of counts. The V and J genes are TRBV29-1 and TRBJ2-1, with 10 bases that match TRBD2. Germline V gene data show CDR1 as SQVTM and CDR2 as ANQGSEA. V lost 2 bases to trimming and J lost 4 bases; unmatched junction nucleotides: 8. The CDR3 is made up of 16 amino acids. The CDR3 sequence: CSVELAGDATYNEQFF. The DNA of the CDR3 is TGCAGCGTTGAACTAGCGGGGGATGCGACTTACAATGAGCAGTTCTTC.

V is TRBV20-1 and J is TRBJ2-7, with 9 bases aligning to TRBD1. Germline values: CDR1 DFQATT, CDR2 SNEGSKA (reference sequence). The length of the CDR3 is 16 residues. V was pared by 0 bases and J by 4 bases, with 10 bases of the junction left unmatched. The CDR3 coding sequence is TGCAGTGCTAGAGACACCGGGCGGGACAGGGAGTACGAGCAGTACTTC. Its protein product is CSARDTGRDREYEQYF.

The J gene is TRBJ2-1, the V gene TRBV14, with unresolved D. The length of the CDR3 is 15 residues. V dropped 0 bases and J dropped 6 bases, with 12 bases sitting between them. Germline CDR1 SGHDN, CDR2 FVKESK. The CDR3, as DNA: TGTGCCAGCAGCCAAGAATCGTACTTAGGCAATGAGCAGTTCTTC. This gives the protein CASSQESYLGNEQFF.

This clonotype was seen a few times. This chain links TRBV20-1 with TRBJ2-3; the match to TRBD2 covers 9 bases. Germline loops: CDR1 DFQATT, CDR2 SNEGSKA (reference sequence). The ends lost 0 bases at V and 8 bases at J; junction bases unmatched: 12. The CDR3 runs 16 residues. This CDR3 is CSARDPSGGGAGTQYF. CDR3 nucleotide sequence: TGCAGTGCTAGAGATCCCTCCGGCGGGGGGGCCGGTACGCAGTATTTT.

This clonotype was detected a few times. This rearrangement joins TRBV6-1 to TRBJ1-1, with D tentatively TRBD1 (5 bases). CDR3 length equals 13 residues. From germline, CDR1 is MNHNS and CDR2 SASEGT. With 3 bases removed from V and 7 bases from J, the gap between germline ends came to 12 bases. CDR3 nucleotide sequence: TGTGCCAGCAGTGACTTCGGGGGGGTTGAAGCTTTCTTT. As protein: CASSDFGGVEAFF.

This clonotype has only a few counts. The chain combines TRBV21-1 with TRBJ2-4; the table calls TRBD2, which could not be checked here. Matching the DNA end better, TRBJ2-7 makes the J call doubtful. TRBV21-1 is annotated as a pseudogene. The CDR3 covers 11 residues. The CDR3 is CATRCRDEQYF. CDR3 nucleotides: TGTGCCACACGATGCCGGGACGAGCAGTACTTC.

This clonotype was found many times. The rearrangement links TRBV7-2 to TRBJ2-1; possibly TRBD1 for D (6 bases). CDR1 is SGHTA and CDR2 is FQGNSA in the germline V gene. Trimming pared 1 base from V and 6 bases from J, leaving 7 bases between. CDR3 length equals 13 residues. This CDR3 reads CASSLGGPNEQFF. The DNA of the CDR3 is TGTGCCAGCAGCTTAGGGGGGCCCAATGAGCAGTTCTTC.